This TCR beta chain comes out of a study of naive and memory T cell subsets. Findings and caveats of the study: The RNA method is potentially sensitive to activation and differentiation changes.

Four PCR rounds used nested alpha and beta constant region primers plus the SP2 primer. Alpha and beta constant region primers primed reverse transcription for blood and skin samples. MiXCR, run by TCRdb on the 5' RACE reads, gives a single entry per CDR3 protein. The table includes roughly 62,000 distinct CDR3 sequences, 7% to 8% detected once. The CDR3 is made up of 13 amino acids. V was cut by 6 bases and J by 2 bases, with 10 bases left in between. This clonotype was counted only a few times. Its specificity is not known. The library had UMIs added by 3' ligation of an oligonucleotide to TCR cDNA. Whole-blood samples were over 2 ml of peripheral blood from healthy adult volunteers.

This clonotype was sampled from a female donor in good health. The chain joins TRBV12-3 or TRBV12-4 to TRBJ2-5; tentative D call: TRBD2 (6 bases). This CDR3 reads CASSRDLQETQYF. The CDR3 DNA is TGTGCCAGCAGCCGGGACTTGCAAGAGACCCAGTACTTC.